A selection of T cell receptor beta chains follows, all from one sample in a study of radiation and T cells in renal cell carcinoma. TCRdb's copy holds only in-frame clones and misses some; the assay was immunoSEQ multiplex PCR. In the table there are about 83,000 clones, less than 90% of which are singletons. The sample in question was blood, obtained from a patient whose treatment included radiotherapy and nephrectomy. The receptors here all came from a woman aged 55-69 years with renal cell carcinoma. The CDR3 runs from the conserved cysteine through the conserved F or W. The order of the fields is J gene, V gene, clone size, D gene, CDR3 DNA, CDR3 protein. D genes are given only for firm matches. Not all rows give a size; the values are once, few, many and, for expanded clones, a class.

J: TRBJ1-2
V: TRBV18
size: .
D: TRBD1
DNA: TGTGCCAGCTCACCTACAGGGGATGGCTACACCTTC
CDR3: CASSPTGDGYTF

J: TRBJ1-6
V: TRBV11-2
size: .
D: .
DNA: TGTGCCAGCAGCTTAACGGGGGGCGCCTATAATTCACCCCTCCACTTT
CDR3: CASSLTGGAYNSPLHF

J: TRBJ2-1
V: TRBV5-6
size: .
D: TRBD2
DNA: TGTGCCAGCAGCTTGTTTGTACTAGCGGGTTACAATGAGCAGTTCTTC
CDR3: CASSLFVLAGYNEQFF

J: TRBJ1-1
V: TRBV5-8
size: few
D: .
DNA: TGTGCCAGCAGCTCCGACCCAATGAACACTGAAGCTTTCTTT
CDR3: CASSSDPMNTEAFF

J: TRBJ2-1
V: TRBV7-2
size: .
D: TRBD2
DNA: TGTGCCAGCAGCTTGTCTAGCGGGATGGGTGATCCTGAGCAGTTCTTC
CDR3: CASSLSSGMGDPEQFF

J: TRBJ2-3
V: TRBV5-1
size: .
D: TRBD2
DNA: TGCGCCAGCAGCGCCCTAGCGGGGGGGCAGGGAGATACGCAGTATTTT
CDR3: CASSALAGGQGDTQYF

J: TRBJ2-5
V: TRBV28
size: .
D: .
DNA: TGTGCCAGCAGTTCCTATGGAAACAGCGTACAAGAGACCCAGTACTTC
CDR3: CASSSYGNSVQETQYF

J: TRBJ1-2
V: TRBV29-1
size: .
D: TRBD1
DNA: TGCAGCGTTGATAGGCAGGGGGGGAACTATGGCTACACCTTC
CDR3: CSVDRQGGNYGYTF

J: TRBJ1-2
V: TRBV18
size: .
D: .
DNA: TGTGCCAGCTCACCCGCTGAACGTCCCGTGTGGTATGGCTACACCTTC
CDR3: CASSPAERPVWYGYTF

J: TRBJ1-2
V: TRBV28
size: few
D: TRBD1
DNA: TGTGCCAGCAGCTTACAGGGGGCCGGGGGCTACACCTTC
CDR3: CASSLQGAGGYTF

J: TRBJ1-4
V: TRBV7-9
size: .
D: .
DNA: TGTGCCAGCAGCCCCCGGGGGTGGCCTAATGAAAAACTGTTTTTT
CDR3: CASSPRGWPNEKLFF

J: TRBJ1-1
V: TRBV19
size: .
D: TRBD1
DNA: TGTGCCAGTAGTACTTTTCAGGGGGCCCCTGAAGCTTTCTTT
CDR3: CASSTFQGAPEAFF

J: TRBJ1-2
V: TRBV5-6
size: .
D: TRBD1
DNA: TGTGCCAGCAGCCCCTCCGCAGGGGGAAACTATGGCTACACCTTC
CDR3: CASSPSAGGNYGYTF

J: TRBJ2-7
V: TRBV2
size: .
D: TRBD2
DNA: TGTGCCAGCACCACGGGCGGGGGGCCGGGGGAGCAGTACTTC
CDR3: CASTTGGGPGEQYF

J: TRBJ2-6
V: TRBV11-2
size: .
D: TRBD2
DNA: TGTGCCAGCAGCCGGACTAGCGGGAGGGCCTCTGGGGCCAACGTCCTGACTTTC
CDR3: CASSRTSGRASGANVLTF

J: TRBJ2-3
V: TRBV4-1
size: .
D: TRBD2
DNA: TGCGCCAGCAGCCAAGAAGGGCTAGCGGGAGGGCCGGGAGGGGGCACAGATACGCAGTATTTT
CDR3: CASSQEGLAGGPGGGTDTQYF

J: TRBJ1-2
V: TRBV5-4
size: .
D: TRBD1
DNA: TGTGCCAGCAGCTTCCCCGGGACAGGGGTCTATGGCTACACCTTC
CDR3: CASSFPGTGVYGYTF

J: TRBJ1-2
V: TRBV11-2
size: .
D: .
DNA: TGTGCCAGCAGCTTAGCCGGGGTTGGCTACACCTTC
CDR3: CASSLAGVGYTF

J: TRBJ2-7
V: TRBV28
size: .
D: TRBD2
DNA: TGTGCCAGCAGTTTACCCGCCAAGGGCTCGGGAGGTAACTACGAGCAGTACTTC
CDR3: CASSLPAKGSGGNYEQYF

J: TRBJ2-7
V: TRBV27
size: few
D: TRBD1
DNA: TGTGCCAGCAGTTTCGTCGGGACAGGTACCTACGAGCAGTACTTC
CDR3: CASSFVGTGTYEQYF

J: TRBJ2-7
V: TRBV7-9
size: .
D: TRBD1
DNA: TGTGCCAGCAGCTCACAGGGGATACCCTACGAGCAGTACTTC
CDR3: CASSSQGIPYEQYF

J: TRBJ1-1
V: TRBV28
size: .
D: .
DNA: TGTGCCAGCAGTTTATCCCCGGGGCTGGGGGCTGAAGCTTTCTTT
CDR3: CASSLSPGLGAEAFF

J: TRBJ2-1
V: TRBV7-3
size: .
D: .
DNA: TGTGCCAGCAGCTTAGAATCGGGCAATGAGCAGTTCTTC
CDR3: CASSLESGNEQFF

J: TRBJ1-4
V: TRBV19
size: .
D: .
DNA: TGTGCCAGTAGTTTACTGGGCCTCAAGGAAAAACTGTTTTTT
CDR3: CASSLLGLKEKLFF

J: TRBJ2-1
V: TRBV6-5
size: .
D: TRBD1
DNA: TGTGCCAGCAGGGACAGGGGACATAACAATGAGCAGTTCTTC
CDR3: CASRDRGHNNEQFF

J: TRBJ1-5
V: TRBV2
size: .
D: .
DNA: TGTGCCAGCAGCCCCCTCAGTAGCAATCAGCCCCAGCATTTT
CDR3: CASSPLSSNQPQHF

J: TRBJ1-4
V: TRBV4-1
size: .
D: TRBD1
DNA: TGCGCCAGCAGCCCCCTACCCCCATGGGGACAGTTGAATGAAAAACTGTTTTTT
CDR3: CASSPLPPWGQLNEKLFF

J: TRBJ1-2
V: TRBV19
size: once
D: .
DNA: TGTGCCAGTAGTATAGGCAGAGCTAACTATGGCTACACCTTC
CDR3: CASSIGRANYGYTF

J: TRBJ2-6
V: TRBV7-6
size: .
D: .
DNA: TGTGCCAGCAGCTTATATGGTTCGACCTCTGGGGCCAACGTCCTGACTTTC
CDR3: CASSLYGSTSGANVLTF

J: TRBJ1-1
V: TRBV6-5
size: .
D: .
DNA: TGTGCCAGCAGTCCCGGTGGAATGAACACTGAAGCTTTCTTT
CDR3: CASSPGGMNTEAFF

J: TRBJ2-7
V: TRBV28
size: .
D: .
DNA: TGTGCCAGCAGTTTAGCCGGGACTGTACAATCCTACGAGCAGTACTTC
CDR3: CASSLAGTVQSYEQYF

J: TRBJ1-6
V: TRBV14
size: .
D: .
DNA: TGTGCCAGCAGCCAATTCGGGGGGGGGTCCTATAATTCACCCCTCCACTTT
CDR3: CASSQFGGGSYNSPLHF

J: TRBJ2-7
V: TRBV2
size: .
D: .
DNA: TGTGCCAGCAGCGCGACCTGGACTTCCTACGAGCAGTACTTC
CDR3: CASSATWTSYEQYF

J: TRBJ2-1
V: TRBV19
size: .
D: .
DNA: TGTGCCAGTAGTACCCGGGGGACCTACAATGAGCAGTTCTTC
CDR3: CASSTRGTYNEQFF

J: TRBJ2-5
V: TRBV7-8
size: .
D: .
DNA: TGTGCCAGCAGCTTCGGGGCGCCTGAAGAGACCCAGTACTTC
CDR3: CASSFGAPEETQYF

J: TRBJ1-4
V: TRBV19
size: .
D: TRBD1
DNA: TGTGCCAGTAGTCAACCCGGACAGGGGACAACTTCAGGAAAACTGTTTTTT
CDR3: CASSQPGQGTTSGKLFF

J: TRBJ2-2
V: TRBV27
size: .
D: TRBD2
DNA: TGTGCCAGCACCCTCGGGACTAGCGGGTCCGGGGAGCTGTTTTTT
CDR3: CASTLGTSGSGELFF

J: TRBJ1-6
V: TRBV6-6
size: once
D: .
DNA: TGTGCCAGCACCATAGAGGAGGGTTCCCATTCACCCCTCCACTTT
CDR3: CASTIEEGSHSPLHF

J: TRBJ2-7
V: TRBV27
size: .
D: TRBD2
DNA: TGTGCCAGCAGGCGAGCGGGAGGGCCTAACGAGCAGTACTTC
CDR3: CASRRAGGPNEQYF

J: TRBJ2-5
V: TRBV5-6
size: .
D: TRBD1
DNA: TGTGCCAGCAGCCCCGGGACAGCAGCAGGAGAGACCCAGTACTTC
CDR3: CASSPGTAAGETQYF

J: TRBJ1-2
V: TRBV27
size: .
D: .
DNA: TGTGCCAGCAGTTTATCCGGGAATTATGGCTACACCTTC
CDR3: CASSLSGNYGYTF

J: TRBJ2-7
V: TRBV29-1
size: once
D: TRBD2
DNA: TGCAGCTTCCCCGTGGGGGGGAACTCCTACGAGCAGTACTTC
CDR3: CSFPVGGNSYEQYF

J: TRBJ2-5
V: TRBV7-8
size: once
D: .
DNA: TGTGCCAGCACGACTTTCGGCGAGGCGAAGCCAGAGACCCAGTACTTC
CDR3: CASTTFGEAKPETQYF

J: TRBJ1-5
V: TRBV5-4
size: .
D: .
DNA: TGTGCCAGCAGCTTGGACGGGTTGCCGGATCAGCCCCAGCATTTT
CDR3: CASSLDGLPDQPQHF

J: TRBJ2-7
V: TRBV29-1
size: .
D: TRBD2
DNA: TGCAGCGACGTTCCGGGACCCGGGGGTGCGGGACTAATCTACGAGCAGTACTTC
CDR3: CSDVPGPGGAGLIYEQYF

J: TRBJ1-4
V: TRBV15
size: .
D: .
DNA: TGTGCCACCAGCAGAGAAAAGGCTAAGGGTAATGAAAAACTGTTTTTT
CDR3: CATSREKAKGNEKLFF

J: TRBJ2-7
V: TRBV28
size: .
D: TRBD1
DNA: TGTGCCAGCACCGGACAGGGAGAGGGATATTACGAGCAGTACTTC
CDR3: CASTGQGEGYYEQYF

J: TRBJ2-4
V: TRBV4-2
size: .
D: .
DNA: TGTGCCAGCAGCCAAGACAGGGCCAAAAACATTCAGTACTTC
CDR3: CASSQDRAKNIQYF

J: TRBJ1-3
V: TRBV21-1
size: few
D: .
DNA: TGTGCCAGCAGGCCCGGGACAGGGTGTGGAAACACCATATATTTT
CDR3: CASRPGTGCGNTIYF

J: TRBJ2-7
V: TRBV30
size: .
D: TRBD1
DNA: TGTGCCTGGAGTGGACAGGGTTACGAGCAGTACTTC
CDR3: CAWSGQGYEQYF

J: TRBJ2-5
V: TRBV6-5
size: .
D: TRBD1
DNA: TGTGCCAGCAGTTATCTCACAGGGGGCCAAGAGACCCAGTACTTC
CDR3: CASSYLTGGQETQYF

J: TRBJ2-2
V: TRBV29-1
size: .
D: .
DNA: TGCAGCGTTGGAGATATCGGGGAGCTGTTTTTT
CDR3: CSVGDIGELFF

J: TRBJ2-4
V: TRBV7-2
size: .
D: .
DNA: TGTGCCAGCAGCCAAAGTAGACTCGGAAACATTCAGTACTTC
CDR3: CASSQSRLGNIQYF

J: TRBJ2-3
V: TRBV18
size: .
D: TRBD1
DNA: TGTGCCAGCTCAGAGGGACAGGGGGCCGCAGATACGCAGTATTTT
CDR3: CASSEGQGAADTQYF

J: TRBJ2-3
V: TRBV5-4
size: .
D: .
DNA: TGTGCCAGCAGCTTGGTTCCGGGGGAGAGTGATACGCAGTATTTT
CDR3: CASSLVPGESDTQYF